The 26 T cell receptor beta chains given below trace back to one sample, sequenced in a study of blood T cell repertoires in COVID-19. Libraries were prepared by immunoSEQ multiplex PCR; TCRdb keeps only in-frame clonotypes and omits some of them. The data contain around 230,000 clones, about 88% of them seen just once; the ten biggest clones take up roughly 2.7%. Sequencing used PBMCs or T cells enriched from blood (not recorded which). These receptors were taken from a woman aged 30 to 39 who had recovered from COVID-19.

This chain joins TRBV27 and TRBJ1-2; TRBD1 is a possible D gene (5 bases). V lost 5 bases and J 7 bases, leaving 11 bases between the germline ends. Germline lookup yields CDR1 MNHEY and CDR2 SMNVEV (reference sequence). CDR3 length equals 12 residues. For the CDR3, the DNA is TGTGCCAGCAGTCCAATGGGGGGTGGCTACACCTTC. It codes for CASSPMGGGYTF.

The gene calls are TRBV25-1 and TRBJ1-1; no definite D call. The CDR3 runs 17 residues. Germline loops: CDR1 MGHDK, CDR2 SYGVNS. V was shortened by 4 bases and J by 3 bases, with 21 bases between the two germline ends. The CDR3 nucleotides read TGTGCCAGCAGTGGCGAATGGTCTGGGTTCGGGTACACTGAAGCTTTCTTT. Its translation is CASSGEWSGFGYTEAFF.

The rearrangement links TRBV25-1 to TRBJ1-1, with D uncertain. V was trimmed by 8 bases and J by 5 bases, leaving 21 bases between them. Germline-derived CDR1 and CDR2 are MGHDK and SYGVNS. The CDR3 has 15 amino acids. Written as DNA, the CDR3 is TGTGCCAGCGCCTCCCTTGTACGGGGAGATACTGAAGCTTTCTTT. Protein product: CASASLVRGDTEAFF.

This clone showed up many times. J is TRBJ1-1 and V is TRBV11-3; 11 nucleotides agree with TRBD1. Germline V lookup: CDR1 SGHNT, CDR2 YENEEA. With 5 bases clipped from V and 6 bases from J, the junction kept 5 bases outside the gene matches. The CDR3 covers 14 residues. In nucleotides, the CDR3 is TGTGCCAGCAGCGGGGGACAGGGGGTCTCTGAAGCTTTCTTT. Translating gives CASSGGQGVSEAFF.

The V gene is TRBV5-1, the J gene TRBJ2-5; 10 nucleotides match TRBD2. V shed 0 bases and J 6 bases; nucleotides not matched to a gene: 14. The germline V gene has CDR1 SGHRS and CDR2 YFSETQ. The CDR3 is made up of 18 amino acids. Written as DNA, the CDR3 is TGCGCCAGCAGCTTGGACTTTCTGCTAGCGGGGGAATTAAAGACCCAGTACTTC. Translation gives CASSLDFLLAGELKTQYF.

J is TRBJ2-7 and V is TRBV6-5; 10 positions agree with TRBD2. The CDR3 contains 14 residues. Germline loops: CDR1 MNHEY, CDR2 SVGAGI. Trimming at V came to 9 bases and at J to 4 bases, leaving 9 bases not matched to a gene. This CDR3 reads CASLTGLAIYEQYF. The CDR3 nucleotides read TGTGCCAGTCTCACGGGACTAGCGATATACGAGCAGTACTTC.

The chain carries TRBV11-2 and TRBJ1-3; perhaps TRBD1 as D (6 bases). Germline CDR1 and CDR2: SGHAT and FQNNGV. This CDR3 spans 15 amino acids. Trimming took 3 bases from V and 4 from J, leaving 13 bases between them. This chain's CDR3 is CASSLGGAWGNTIYF. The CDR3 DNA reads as TGTGCCAGCAGCTTGGGGGGGGCATGGGGAAACACCATATATTTT. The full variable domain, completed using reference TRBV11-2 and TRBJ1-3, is EAGVAQSPRYKIIEKRQSVAFWCNPISGHATLYWYQQILGQGPKLLIQFQNNGVVDDSQLPKDRFSAERLKGVDSTLKIQPAKLEDSAVYLCASSLGGAWGNTIYFGEGSWLTVV.

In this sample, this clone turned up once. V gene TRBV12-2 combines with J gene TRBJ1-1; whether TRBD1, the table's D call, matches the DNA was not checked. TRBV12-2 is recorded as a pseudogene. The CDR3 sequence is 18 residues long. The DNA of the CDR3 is TGTGCAAGTCGCTTAGGGCTCTGGGGCAGGGCGATGAACACTGAAGCTTTCTTT. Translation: CASRLGLWGRAMNTEAFF.

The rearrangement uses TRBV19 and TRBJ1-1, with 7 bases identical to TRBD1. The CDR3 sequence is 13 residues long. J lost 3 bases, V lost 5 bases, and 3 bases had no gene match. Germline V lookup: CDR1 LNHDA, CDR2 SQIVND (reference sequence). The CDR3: CASSATGDTEAFF. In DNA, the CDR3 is TGTGCCAGTAGTGCTACAGGGGACACTGAAGCTTTCTTT.

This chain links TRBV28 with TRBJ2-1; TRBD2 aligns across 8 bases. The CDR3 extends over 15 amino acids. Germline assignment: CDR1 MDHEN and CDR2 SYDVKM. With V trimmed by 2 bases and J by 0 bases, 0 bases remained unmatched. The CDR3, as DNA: TGTGCCAGCAGTTTAGCGGGGGGCTCCTACAATGAGCAGTTCTTC. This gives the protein CASSLAGGSYNEQFF.

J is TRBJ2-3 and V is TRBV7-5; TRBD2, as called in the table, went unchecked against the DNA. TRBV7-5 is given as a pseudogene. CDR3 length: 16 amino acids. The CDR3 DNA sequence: TGTGCCAGAAGCTTGGTAGCGGGATCTAGCACAGATACGCAGTATTTT. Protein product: CARSLVAGSSTDTQYF.

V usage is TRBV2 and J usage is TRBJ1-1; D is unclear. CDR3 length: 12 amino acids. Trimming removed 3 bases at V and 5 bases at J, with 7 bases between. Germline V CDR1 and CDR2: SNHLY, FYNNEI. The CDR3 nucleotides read TGTGCCAGCAGTGATGGCGGGACTGAAGCTTTCTTT. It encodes CASSDGGTEAFF.

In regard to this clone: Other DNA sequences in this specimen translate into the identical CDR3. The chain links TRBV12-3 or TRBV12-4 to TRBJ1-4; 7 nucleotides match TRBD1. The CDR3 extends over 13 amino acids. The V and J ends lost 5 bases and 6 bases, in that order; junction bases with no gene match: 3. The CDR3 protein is CASSLDRDEKLFF. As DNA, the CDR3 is TGTGCCAGCAGTCTAGACAGGGATGAAAAACTGTTTTTT.

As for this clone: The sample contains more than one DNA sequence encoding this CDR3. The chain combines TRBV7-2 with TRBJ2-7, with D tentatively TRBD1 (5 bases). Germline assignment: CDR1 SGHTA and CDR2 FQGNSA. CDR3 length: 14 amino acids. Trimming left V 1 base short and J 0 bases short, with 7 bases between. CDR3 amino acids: CASSLGTGSYEQYF. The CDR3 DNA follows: TGTGCCAGCAGCTTAGGAACAGGCTCCTACGAGCAGTACTTC.

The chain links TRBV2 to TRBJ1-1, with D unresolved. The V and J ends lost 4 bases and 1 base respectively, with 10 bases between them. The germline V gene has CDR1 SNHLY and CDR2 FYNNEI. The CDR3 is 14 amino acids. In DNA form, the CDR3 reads TGTGCCAGCAGTGCGAACAGCCCGAACACTGAAGCTTTCTTT. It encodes CASSANSPNTEAFF. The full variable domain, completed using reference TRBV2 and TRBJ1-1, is EPEVTQTPSHQVTQMGQEVILRCVPISNHLYFYWYRQILGQKVEFLVSFYNNEISEKSEIFDDQFSVERPDGSNFTLKIRSTKLEDSAMYFCASSANSPNTEAFFGQGTRLTVV.

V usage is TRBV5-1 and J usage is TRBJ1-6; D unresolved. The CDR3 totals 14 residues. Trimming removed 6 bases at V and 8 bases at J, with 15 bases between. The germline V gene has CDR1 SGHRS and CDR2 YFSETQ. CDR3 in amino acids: CASNIDGGDSPLHF. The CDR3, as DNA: TGCGCCAGCAACATTGACGGAGGAGATTCACCCCTCCACTTT.

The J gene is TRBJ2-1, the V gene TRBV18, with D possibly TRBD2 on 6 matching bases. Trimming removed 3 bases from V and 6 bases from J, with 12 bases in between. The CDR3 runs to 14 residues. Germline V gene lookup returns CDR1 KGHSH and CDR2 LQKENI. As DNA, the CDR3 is TGTGCCAGCTCACCCAGCGGGCCTCGCAATGAGCAGTTCTTC. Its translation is CASSPSGPRNEQFF.

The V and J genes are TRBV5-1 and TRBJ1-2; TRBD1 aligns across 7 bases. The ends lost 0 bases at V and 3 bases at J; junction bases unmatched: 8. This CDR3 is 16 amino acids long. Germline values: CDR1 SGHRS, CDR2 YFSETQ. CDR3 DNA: TGCGCCAGCAGCTTGGGGGGGCAGGGGGGATACTATGGCTACACCTTC. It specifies CASSLGGQGGYYGYTF.

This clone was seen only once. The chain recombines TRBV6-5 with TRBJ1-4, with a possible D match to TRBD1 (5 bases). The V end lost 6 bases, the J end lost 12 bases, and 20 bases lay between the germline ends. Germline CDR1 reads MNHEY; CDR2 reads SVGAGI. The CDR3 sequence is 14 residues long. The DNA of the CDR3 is TGTGCCAGCAGCCCAAGTGGCCTGGTAGGGGAACTGTTTTTT. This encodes CASSPSGLVGELFF.

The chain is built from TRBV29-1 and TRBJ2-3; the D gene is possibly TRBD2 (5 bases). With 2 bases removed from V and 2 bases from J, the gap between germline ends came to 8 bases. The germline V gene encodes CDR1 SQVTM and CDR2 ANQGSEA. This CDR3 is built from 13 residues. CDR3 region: CSVERGFTDTQYF. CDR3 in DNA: TGCAGCGTTGAACGAGGGTTCACAGATACGCAGTATTTT.

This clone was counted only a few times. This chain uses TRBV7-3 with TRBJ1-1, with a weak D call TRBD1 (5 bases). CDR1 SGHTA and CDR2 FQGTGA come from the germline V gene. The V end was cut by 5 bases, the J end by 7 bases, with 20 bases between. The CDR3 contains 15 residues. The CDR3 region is CASSPTHRDRYEAFF. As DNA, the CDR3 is TGTGCCAGCAGCCCCACCCATCGAGACAGATATGAAGCTTTCTTT.

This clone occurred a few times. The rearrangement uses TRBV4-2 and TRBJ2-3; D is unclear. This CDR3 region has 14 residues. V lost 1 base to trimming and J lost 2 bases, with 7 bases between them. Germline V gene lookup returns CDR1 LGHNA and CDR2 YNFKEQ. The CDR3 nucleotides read TGTGCCAGCAGCCAAGCACCTAACACAGATACGCAGTATTTT. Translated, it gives CASSQAPNTDTQYF.

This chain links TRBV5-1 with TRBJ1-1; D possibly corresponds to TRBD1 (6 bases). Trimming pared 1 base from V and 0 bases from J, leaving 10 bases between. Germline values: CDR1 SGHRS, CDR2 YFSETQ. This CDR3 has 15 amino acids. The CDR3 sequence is CASSLTTGLNTEAFF. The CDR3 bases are TGCGCCAGCAGCTTGACAACAGGGTTGAACACTGAAGCTTTCTTT.

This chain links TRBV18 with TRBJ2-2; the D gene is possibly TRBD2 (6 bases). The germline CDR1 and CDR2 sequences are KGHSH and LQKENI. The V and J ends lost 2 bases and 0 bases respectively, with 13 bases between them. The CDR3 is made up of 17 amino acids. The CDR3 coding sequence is TGTGCCAGCTCACCATCTCAGGGAGGAGCGAACACCGGGGAGCTGTTTTTT. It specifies CASSPSQGGANTGELFF.

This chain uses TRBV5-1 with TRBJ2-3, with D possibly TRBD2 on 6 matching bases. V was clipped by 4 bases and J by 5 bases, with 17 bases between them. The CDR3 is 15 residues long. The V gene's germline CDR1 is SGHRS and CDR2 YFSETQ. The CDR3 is CASSSLGGAGDTQYF. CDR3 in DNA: TGCGCCAGCAGCAGTCTGGGGGGTGCCGGAGATACGCAGTATTTT.

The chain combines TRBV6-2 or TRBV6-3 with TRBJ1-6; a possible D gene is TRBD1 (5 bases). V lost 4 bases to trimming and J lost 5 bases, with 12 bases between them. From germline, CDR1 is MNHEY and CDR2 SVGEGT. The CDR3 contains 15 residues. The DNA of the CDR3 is TGTGCCAGCAGTTTGACAGTCAACGATAATTCACCCCTCCACTTT. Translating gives CASSLTVNDNSPLHF.